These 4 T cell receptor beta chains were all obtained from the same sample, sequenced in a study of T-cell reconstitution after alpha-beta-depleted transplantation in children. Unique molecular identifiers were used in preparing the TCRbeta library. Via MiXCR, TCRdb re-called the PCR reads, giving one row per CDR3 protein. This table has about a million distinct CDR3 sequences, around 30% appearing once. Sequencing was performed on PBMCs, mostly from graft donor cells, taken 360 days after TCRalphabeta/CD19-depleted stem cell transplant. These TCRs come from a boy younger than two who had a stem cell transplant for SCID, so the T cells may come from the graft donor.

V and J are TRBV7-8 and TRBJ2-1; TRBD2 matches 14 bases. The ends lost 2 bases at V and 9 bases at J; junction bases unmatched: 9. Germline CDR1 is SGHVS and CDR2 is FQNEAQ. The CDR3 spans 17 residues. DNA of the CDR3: TGTGCCAGCAGCTTACCCCTGACTAGCGGGGGGGCCGGTGAGCAGTTCTTC. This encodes CASSLPLTSGGAGEQFF.

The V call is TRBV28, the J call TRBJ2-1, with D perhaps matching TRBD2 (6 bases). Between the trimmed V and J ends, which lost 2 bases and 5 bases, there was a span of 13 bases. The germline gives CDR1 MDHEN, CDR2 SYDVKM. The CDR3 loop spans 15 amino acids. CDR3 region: CASSLAGNGNNEQFF. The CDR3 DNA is TGTGCCAGCAGTTTAGCGGGGAACGGGAACAATGAGCAGTTCTTC.

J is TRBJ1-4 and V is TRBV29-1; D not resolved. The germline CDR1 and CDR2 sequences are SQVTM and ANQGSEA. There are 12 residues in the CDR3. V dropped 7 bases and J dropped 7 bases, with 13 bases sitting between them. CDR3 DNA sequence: TGCAGCGCCTACCCCGAGGGTGAAAAACTGTTTTTT. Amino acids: CSAYPEGEKLFF.

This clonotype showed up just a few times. CDR3 region: CATRDRGSGANVLTF. The CDR3 nucleotides are TGTGCCACCAGGGACAGGGGCTCTGGGGCCAACGTCCTGACTTTC. The chain has TRBV6-1 and TRBJ2-6, with TRBD1 matching over 10 bases. The ends lost 10 bases at V and 0 bases at J; junction bases unmatched: 3. Germline lookup yields CDR1 MNHNS and CDR2 SASEGT. This CDR3 spans 15 amino acids.